The 3 T cell receptor beta chains below were found in one sample sequenced in a study of identifying expanded T cells in peripheral blood. Libraries were prepared by immunoSEQ multiplex PCR; TCRdb keeps only in-frame clonotypes and omits some of them. The sample consists of just over 90,000 clones, roughly 90% of them appearing once. Sequencing used blood. The receptors were gathered from a person aged 18 to 75 in good health.

The chain links TRBV19 to TRBJ2-5, with D possibly being TRBD2 (5 bases). Per germline, CDR1 LNHDA and CDR2 SQIVND (reference sequence). V was pared by 6 bases and J by 0 bases, with 11 bases between. The CDR3 contains 14 residues. This CDR3 is CASSIRGYQETQYF. The DNA for the CDR3 is TGTGCCAGTAGCATACGGGGATACCAAGAGACCCAGTACTTC.

The V gene is TRBV19, the J gene TRBJ1-1, with D perhaps TRBD1 (6 bases). The germline V and J ends were trimmed by 4 bases and 3 bases, with 15 bases remaining between them. In germline, CDR1 is LNHDA, CDR2 SQIVND (reference sequence). The length of the CDR3 is 15 residues. DNA of the CDR3: TGTGCCAGTAGTAGCGGTTGGGGGGCGGACACTGAAGCTTTCTTT. Protein product: CASSSGWGADTEAFF.

This clone was picked up one time. Other DNA sequences in this specimen translate into the identical CDR3. The chain is built from TRBV28 and TRBJ1-5, with 7 positions matching TRBD1. After removal of 2 bases from V and 3 bases from J, the junction contained 1 base not matched to a gene. This CDR3 comprises 14 residues. Germline V gives CDR1 MDHEN, CDR2 SYDVKM. CDR3 DNA sequence: TGTGCCAGCAGTTTAGGGACAGTCAATCAGCCCCAGCATTTT. Its protein is CASSLGTVNQPQHF.